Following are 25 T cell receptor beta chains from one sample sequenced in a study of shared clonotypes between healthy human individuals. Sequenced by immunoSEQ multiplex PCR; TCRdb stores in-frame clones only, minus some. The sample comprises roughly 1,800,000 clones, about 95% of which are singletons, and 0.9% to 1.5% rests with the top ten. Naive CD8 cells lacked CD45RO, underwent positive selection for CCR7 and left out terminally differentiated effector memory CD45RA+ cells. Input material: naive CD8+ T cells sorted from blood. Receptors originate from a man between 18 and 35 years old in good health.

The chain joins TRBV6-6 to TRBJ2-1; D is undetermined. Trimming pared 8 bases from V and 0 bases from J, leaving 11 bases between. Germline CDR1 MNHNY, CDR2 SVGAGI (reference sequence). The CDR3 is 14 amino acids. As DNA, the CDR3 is TGTGCCAGCCGGAAGGAGAGCTCCTACAATGAGCAGTTCTTC. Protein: CASRKESSYNEQFF.

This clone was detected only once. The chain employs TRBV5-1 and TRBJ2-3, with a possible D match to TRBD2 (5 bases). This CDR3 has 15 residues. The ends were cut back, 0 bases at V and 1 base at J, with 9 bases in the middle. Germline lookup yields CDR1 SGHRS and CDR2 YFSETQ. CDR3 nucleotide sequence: TGCGCCAGCAGCTTGGATAGCGCTGGCACAGATACGCAGTATTTT. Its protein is CASSLDSAGTDTQYF.

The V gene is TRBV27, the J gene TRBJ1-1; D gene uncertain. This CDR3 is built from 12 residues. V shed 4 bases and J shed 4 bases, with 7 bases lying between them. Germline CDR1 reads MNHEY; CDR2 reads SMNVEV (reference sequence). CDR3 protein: CASSSRSTEAFF. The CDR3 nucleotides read TGTGCCAGCAGTTCCAGAAGCACTGAAGCTTTCTTT.

Here the CDR3 reads CASSGVRDSTLEQYF. For the CDR3, the DNA is TGTGCCAGCAGTGGCGTACGGGACAGTACCCTGGAGCAGTACTTC. The chain links TRBV6-1 to TRBJ2-7; 7 bases align to TRBD1. The CDR3 is made up of 15 amino acids. From germline, CDR1 is MNHNS and CDR2 SASEGT. The ends lost 4 bases at V and 7 bases at J; junction bases unmatched: 13.

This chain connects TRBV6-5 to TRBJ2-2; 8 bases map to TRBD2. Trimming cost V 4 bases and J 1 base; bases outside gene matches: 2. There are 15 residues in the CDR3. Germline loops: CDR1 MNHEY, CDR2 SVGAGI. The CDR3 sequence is CASSFSGENTGELFF. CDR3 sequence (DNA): TGTGCCAGCAGTTTTAGCGGGGAGAACACCGGGGAGCTGTTTTTT.

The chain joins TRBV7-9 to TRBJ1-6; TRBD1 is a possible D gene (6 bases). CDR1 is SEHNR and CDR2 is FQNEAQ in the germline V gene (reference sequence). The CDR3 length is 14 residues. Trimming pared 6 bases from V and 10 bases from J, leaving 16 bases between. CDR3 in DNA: TGTGCCAGCAGTAAGGCAGGGGTTGGGTCACCCCTCCACTTT. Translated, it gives CASSKAGVGSPLHF.

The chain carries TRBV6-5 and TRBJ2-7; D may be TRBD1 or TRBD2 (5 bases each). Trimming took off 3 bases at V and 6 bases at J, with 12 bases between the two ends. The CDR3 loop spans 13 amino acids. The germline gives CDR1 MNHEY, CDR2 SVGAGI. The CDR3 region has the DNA TGTGCCAGCAGTTATGGGACCCTCGGCGAGCAGTACTTC. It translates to CASSYGTLGEQYF.

For the CDR3, the DNA is TGTGCCAGCAGCGTAGTCCCGGGAGGGCATCCCTCTGGGGCCAACGTCCTGACTTTC. This encodes CASSVVPGGHPSGANVLTF. The V call is TRBV9, the J call TRBJ2-6; 8 bases fit TRBD2. The J segment lost 0 bases and the V segment lost 0 bases, leaving 8 bases of the junction unmatched. This CDR3 is 19 amino acids long. CDR1 is SGDLS and CDR2 is YYNGEE in the germline V gene.

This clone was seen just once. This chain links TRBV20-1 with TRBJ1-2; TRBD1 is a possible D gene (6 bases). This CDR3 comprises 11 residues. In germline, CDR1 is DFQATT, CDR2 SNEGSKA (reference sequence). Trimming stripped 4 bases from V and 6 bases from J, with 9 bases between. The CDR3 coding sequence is TGCAGTGCTATGAACAGGGATGGCTACACCTTC. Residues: CSAMNRDGYTF.

The CDR3 sequence: CASSSTGDFNEKLFF. In DNA form, the CDR3 reads TGTGCCAGCAGCTCCACAGGGGACTTTAATGAAAAACTGTTTTTT. The chain combines TRBV7-9 with TRBJ1-4, with 7 bases fitting TRBD1. V shed 4 bases and J 4 bases; nucleotides not matched to a gene: 6. The CDR3 loop spans 15 amino acids. Germline lookup yields CDR1 SEHNR and CDR2 FQNEAQ (reference sequence). The complete variable domain, with remaining parts taken from reference TRBV7-9 and TRBJ1-4, reads DTGVSQNPRHKITKRGQNVTFRCDPISEHNRLYWYRQTLGQGPEFLTYFQNEAQLEKSRLLSDRFSAERPKGSFSTLEIQRTEQGDSAMYLCASSSTGDFNEKLFFGSGTQLSVL.

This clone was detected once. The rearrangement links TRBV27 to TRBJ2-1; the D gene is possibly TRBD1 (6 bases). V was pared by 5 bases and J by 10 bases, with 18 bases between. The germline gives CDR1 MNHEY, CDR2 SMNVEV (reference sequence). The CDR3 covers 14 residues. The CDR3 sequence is CASSIRDTFGEQFF. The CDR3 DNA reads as TGTGCCAGCAGTATTCGGGACACCTTCGGGGAGCAGTTCTTC.

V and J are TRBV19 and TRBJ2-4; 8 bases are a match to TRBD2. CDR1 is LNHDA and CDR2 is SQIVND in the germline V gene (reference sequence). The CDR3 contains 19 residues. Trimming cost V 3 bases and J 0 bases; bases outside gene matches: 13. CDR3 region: CASSMFSASGSLAKNIQYF. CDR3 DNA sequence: TGTGCCAGTAGTATGTTTTCGGCAAGCGGGAGTCTAGCCAAAAACATTCAGTACTTC.

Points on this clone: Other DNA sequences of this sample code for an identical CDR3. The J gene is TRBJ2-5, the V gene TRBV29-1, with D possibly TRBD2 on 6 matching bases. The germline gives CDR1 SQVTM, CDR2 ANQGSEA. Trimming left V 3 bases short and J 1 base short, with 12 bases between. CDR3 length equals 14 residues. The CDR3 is CSVDAGPTQETQYF. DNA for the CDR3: TGCAGCGTTGATGCGGGACCGACCCAAGAGACCCAGTACTTC.

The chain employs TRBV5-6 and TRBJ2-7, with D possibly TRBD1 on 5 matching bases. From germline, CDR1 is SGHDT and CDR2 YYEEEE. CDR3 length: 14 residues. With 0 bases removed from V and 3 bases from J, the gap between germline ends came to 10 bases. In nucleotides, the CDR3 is TGTGCCAGCAGCTTGGGGGGCTACTACTACGAGCAGTACTTC. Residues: CASSLGGYYYEQYF.

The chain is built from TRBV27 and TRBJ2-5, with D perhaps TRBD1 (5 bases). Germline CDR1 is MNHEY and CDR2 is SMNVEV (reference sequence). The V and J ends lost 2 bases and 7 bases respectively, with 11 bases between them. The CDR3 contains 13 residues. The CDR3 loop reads CASSLQGGGTQYF. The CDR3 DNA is TGTGCCAGCAGTTTACAGGGCGGCGGGACCCAGTACTTC.

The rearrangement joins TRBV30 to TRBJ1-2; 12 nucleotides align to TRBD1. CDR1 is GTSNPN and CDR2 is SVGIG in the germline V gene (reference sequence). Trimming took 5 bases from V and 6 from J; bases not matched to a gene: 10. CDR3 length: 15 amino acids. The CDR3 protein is CAWVQAGQGADGYTF. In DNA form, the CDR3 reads TGTGCCTGGGTCCAAGCGGGACAGGGGGCCGATGGCTACACCTTC. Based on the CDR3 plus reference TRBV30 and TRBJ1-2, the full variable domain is SQTIHQWPATLVQPVGSPLSLECTVEGTSNPNLYWYRQAAGRGLQLLFYSVGIGQISSEVPQNLSASRPQDRQFILSSKKLLLSDSGFYLCAWVQAGQGADGYTFGSGTRLTVV.

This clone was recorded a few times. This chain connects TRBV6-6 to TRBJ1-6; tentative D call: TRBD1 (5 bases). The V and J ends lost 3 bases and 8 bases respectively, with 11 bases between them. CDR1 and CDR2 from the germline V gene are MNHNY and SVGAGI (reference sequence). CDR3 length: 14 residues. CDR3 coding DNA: TGTGCCAGCAGTTATACGGCAGGGTATTCACCCCTCCACTTT. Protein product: CASSYTAGYSPLHF.

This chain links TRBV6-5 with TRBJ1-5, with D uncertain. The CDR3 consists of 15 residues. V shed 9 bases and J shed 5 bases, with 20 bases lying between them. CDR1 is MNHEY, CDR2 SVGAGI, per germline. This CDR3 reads CASKTDALRDQPQHF. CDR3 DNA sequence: TGTGCCAGTAAAACAGACGCGTTACGGGATCAGCCCCAGCATTTT.

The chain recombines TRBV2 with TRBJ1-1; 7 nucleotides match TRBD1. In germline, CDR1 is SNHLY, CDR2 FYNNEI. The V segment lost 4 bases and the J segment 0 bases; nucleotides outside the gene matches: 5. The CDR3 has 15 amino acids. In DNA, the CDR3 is TGTGCCAGCAGTGGGGACAGTTCCTTGAACACTGAAGCTTTCTTT. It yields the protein CASSGDSSLNTEAFF. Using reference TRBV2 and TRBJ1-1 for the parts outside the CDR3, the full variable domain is EPEVTQTPSHQVTQMGQEVILRCVPISNHLYFYWYRQILGQKVEFLVSFYNNEISEKSEIFDDQFSVERPDGSNFTLKIRSTKLEDSAMYFCASSGDSSLNTEAFFGQGTRLTVV.

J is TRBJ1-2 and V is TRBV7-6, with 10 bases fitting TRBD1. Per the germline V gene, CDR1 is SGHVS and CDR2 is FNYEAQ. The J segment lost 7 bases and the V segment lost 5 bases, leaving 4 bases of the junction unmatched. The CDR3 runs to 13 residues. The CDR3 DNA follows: TGTGCCAGCAGCGAGGGACAGGGGAGTGGCTACACCTTC. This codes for CASSEGQGSGYTF.

The CDR3 DNA reads as TGTGCCAGCGGAGAGGGCACCATATATTTT. Translation: CASGEGTIYF. The chain is built from TRBV9 and TRBJ1-3; D unresolved. The CDR3 is 10 residues long. Looked up from germline, CDR1 is SGDLS and CDR2 is YYNGEE. V lost 7 bases to trimming and J lost 9 bases, with 8 bases between them.

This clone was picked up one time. CDR3: CAIQGEEGSNEQFF. Here the CDR3 DNA reads TGTGCCATTCAAGGAGAGGAAGGGAGCAATGAGCAGTTCTTC. J is TRBJ2-1 and V is TRBV10-3, with D tentatively TRBD2 (5 bases). The V end was cut by 9 bases, the J end by 6 bases, with 18 bases between. Germline CDR1 reads ENHRY; CDR2 reads SYGVKD. The CDR3 sequence is 14 residues long.

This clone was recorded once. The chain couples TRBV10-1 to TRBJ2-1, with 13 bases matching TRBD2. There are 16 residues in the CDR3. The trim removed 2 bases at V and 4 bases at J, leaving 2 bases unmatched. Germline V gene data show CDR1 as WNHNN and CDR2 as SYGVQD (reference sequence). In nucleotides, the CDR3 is TGCGCCAGCAGTGAGGGACTAGCGGGGGATTACAATGAGCAGTTCTTC. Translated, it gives CASSEGLAGDYNEQFF.

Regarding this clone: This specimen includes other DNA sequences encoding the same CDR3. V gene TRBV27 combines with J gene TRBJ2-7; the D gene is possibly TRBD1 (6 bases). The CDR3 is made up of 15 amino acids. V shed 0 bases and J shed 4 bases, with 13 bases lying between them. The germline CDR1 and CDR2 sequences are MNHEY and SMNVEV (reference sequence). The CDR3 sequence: CASSLSMDSSYEQYF. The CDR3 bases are TGTGCCAGCAGTTTATCGATGGACAGTAGTTACGAGCAGTACTTC.

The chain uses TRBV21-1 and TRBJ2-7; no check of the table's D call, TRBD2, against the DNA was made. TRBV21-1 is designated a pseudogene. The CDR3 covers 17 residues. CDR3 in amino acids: CASSKGGIRRENYEQYF. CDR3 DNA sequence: TGTGCCAGCAGCAAAGGAGGCATAAGGCGGGAGAACTACGAGCAGTACTTC.